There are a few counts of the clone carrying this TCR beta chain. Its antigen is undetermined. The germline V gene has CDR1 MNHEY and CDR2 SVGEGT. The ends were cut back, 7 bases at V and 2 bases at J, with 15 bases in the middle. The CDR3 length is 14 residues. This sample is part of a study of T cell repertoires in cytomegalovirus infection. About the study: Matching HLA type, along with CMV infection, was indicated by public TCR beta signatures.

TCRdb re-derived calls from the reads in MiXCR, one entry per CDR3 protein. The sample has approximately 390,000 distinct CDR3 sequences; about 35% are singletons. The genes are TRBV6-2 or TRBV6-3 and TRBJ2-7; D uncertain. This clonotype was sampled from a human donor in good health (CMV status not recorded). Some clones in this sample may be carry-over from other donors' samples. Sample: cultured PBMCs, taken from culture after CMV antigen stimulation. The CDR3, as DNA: TGTGCCAGCATATTCGTCAGAACAACCTACGAGCAGTACGTC. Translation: CASIFVRTTYEQYV.